The present TCR beta chain was sequenced within a study of Ad26.COV2.S vaccination and SARS-CoV-2 variants. Findings and limits, study-wide: In vaccinated individuals, spike-specific CD8+ and CD4+ T cell responses reportedly displayed substantial breadth.

Measured with immunoSEQ multiplex PCR; TCRdb has only the in-frame clones, and not every one. The profile shows over 400,000 clones, around 92% of them singletons. As to treatment: roughly 20 received Ad26.COV2.S at low or high dose, single or two shots; 5 received placebo; per-sample allocation not given. All samples were drawn on day 63, counting from the first vaccine or placebo injection. On this clone itself: Its antigen is as yet unknown.

V lost 3 bases, J lost 6 bases, and 9 bases lay in between. CDR3 length: 13 amino acids. Germline values: CDR1 MNHEY, CDR2 SMNVEV (reference sequence). This specimen consisted of peripheral blood, obtained in a trial of Ad26.COV2.S vaccine versus placebo. The clonotype originates from a person aged 18-60 years who received the Ad26.COV2.S COVID-19 vaccine or a placebo. The rearrangement uses TRBV27 and TRBJ2-1; D remains unclear. This chain's CDR3 is CASSFVTGNEQFF. As DNA, the CDR3 is TGTGCCAGCAGTTTCGTCACGGGCAATGAGCAGTTCTTC.